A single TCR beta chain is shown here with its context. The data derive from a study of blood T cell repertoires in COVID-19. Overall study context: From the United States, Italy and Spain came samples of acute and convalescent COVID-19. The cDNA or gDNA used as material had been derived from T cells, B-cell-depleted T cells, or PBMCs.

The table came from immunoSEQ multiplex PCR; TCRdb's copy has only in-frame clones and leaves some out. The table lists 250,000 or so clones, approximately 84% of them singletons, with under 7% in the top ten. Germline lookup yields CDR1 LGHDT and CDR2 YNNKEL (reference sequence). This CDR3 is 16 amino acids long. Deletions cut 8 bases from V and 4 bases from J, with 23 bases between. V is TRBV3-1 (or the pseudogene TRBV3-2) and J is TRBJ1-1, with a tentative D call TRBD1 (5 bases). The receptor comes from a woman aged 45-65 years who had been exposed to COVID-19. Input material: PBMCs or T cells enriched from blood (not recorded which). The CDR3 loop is CASFPGDSRGSTEAFF. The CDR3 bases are TGTGCCAGCTTCCCGGGGGACTCACGGGGGAGCACTGAAGCTTTCTTT.